Each of the 17 T cell receptor beta chains below was sequenced from the same sample in a study of T cells in women clearing cervical HPV infection. Assay: immunoSEQ multiplex PCR; the TCRdb copy retains only in-frame clones and omits some. This sample's table reports fewer than 50,000 clones. The sample consisted of blood buffy coat. Receptors originate from a woman between 18 and 70 years old with a cervical HPV16 infection that either progressed to CIN3+ or cleared (not recorded which).

About this clone itself: The CDR3 goes on 3 residues after the read ends, and that part is filled in from the germline J gene. V and J are TRBV20-1 and TRBJ1-4, with D unclear. The germline V and J ends were trimmed by 2 bases and 8 bases, with 6 bases remaining between them. The CDR3 has 11 amino acids. Per germline, CDR1 DFQATT and CDR2 SNEGSKA (reference sequence). CDR3 loop: CSARYGEKLFF. The DNA read from the CDR3 is TGCAGTGCTAGATACGGGGAAAAA.

CDR3 residues: CATPLKKTQYF. The CDR3 DNA, read in part, is TGCGCCACTCCCCTTAAAAAGACC. The V gene is TRBV5-1, the J gene TRBJ2-5, with D hard to call. The DNA ends 3 residues before the CDR3 does, and the rest of the CDR3 is filled in from the germline J gene. V lost 9 bases and J 6 bases, leaving 12 bases between the germline ends. Germline V lookup: CDR1 SGHRS, CDR2 YFSETQ. The CDR3 consists of 11 residues. Full variable domain (missing parts from reference TRBV5-1 and TRBJ2-5): KAGVTQTPRYLIKTRGQQVTLSCSPISGHRSVSWYQQTPGQGLQFLFEYFSETQRNKGNFPGRFSGRQFSNSRSEMNVSTLELGDSALYLCATPLKKTQYFGPGTRLLVL.

Turning to this clone: The DNA ends 3 residues before the CDR3 does, and the rest of the CDR3 is filled in from the germline J gene. The chain carries TRBV30 and TRBJ2-1; D is ambiguous. In germline, CDR1 is GTSNPN, CDR2 SVGIG (reference sequence). CDR3 size: 13 residues. The V and J ends lost 2 bases and 1 base respectively, with 6 bases between them. CDR3 DNA (partial): TGTGCCTGGAGTCTCCGTTCCTACAATGAG. Its protein is CAWSLRSYNE. The full CDR3 protein is CAWSLRSYNEQFF.

On this clone itself: The read finishes 3 residues shy of the CDR3 end, and the germline J gene is used to complete it. J is TRBJ2-3 and V is TRBV6-2 or TRBV6-3, with D hard to call. Trimming removed 2 bases at V and 6 bases at J, with 12 bases between. Germline loops: CDR1 MNHEY, CDR2 SVGEGT. The CDR3 has 14 amino acids. The CDR3 DNA, read in part, is TGTGCCAGCAGTTACGGTGCCGCTAGGGATACG. It translates to CASSYGAARDT. The whole CDR3 protein is CASSYGAARDTQYF.

Of note for this clone: The read finishes 3 residues shy of the CDR3 end, and the germline J gene is used to complete it. This sequence joins TRBV20-1 and TRBJ2-3; 9 bases line up with TRBD2. Germline CDR1 is DFQATT and CDR2 is SNEGSKA (reference sequence). The CDR3 is made up of 16 amino acids. Germline trimming cut 0 bases from V and 1 base from J; bases unmatched to any gene: 5. The CDR3 DNA, read in part, is TGCAGTGCTAGAGATCCTAGCGGGGAAGGCACAGATACG. It is translated as CSARDPSGEGTDT. The CDR3 in full is CSARDPSGEGTDTQYF.

Concerning this clone itself: The CDR3 is cut off 3 residues early in the read; its end comes from the germline J gene. This chain links TRBV4-1 with TRBJ1-1, with D perhaps TRBD1 (6 bases). The CDR3 runs to 15 residues. CDR1 MGHRA and CDR2 YSYEKL come from the germline V gene. V gave up 0 bases and J gave up 6 bases, with 14 bases separating them. CDR3 bases read: TGCGCCAGCAGCCAAGAGGGACACCCGAGGGCTGAA. Protein sequence: CASSQEGHPRAE. The full CDR3 is CASSQEGHPRAEAFF.

Concerning this clone itself: The read terminates 3 residues ahead of where the CDR3 ends, so the germline J gene completes it. V usage is TRBV5-1 and J usage is TRBJ2-7, with D perhaps matching TRBD2 (6 bases). V was shortened by 5 bases and J by 5 bases, with 11 bases between the two germline ends. The CDR3 extends over 12 amino acids. From germline, CDR1 is SGHRS and CDR2 YFSETQ. CDR3 protein: CASRRGGHEQYF. Partial CDR3 DNA: TGCGCCAGCAGAAGAGGAGGGCACGAG.

Worth noting for this clone: The sequenced fragment ends 3 residues before the CDR3 boundary, so the rest is inferred from the germline J gene. The chain joins TRBV7-7 to TRBJ2-3; 8 nucleotides agree with TRBD2. V was pared by 1 base and J by 6 bases, with 3 bases of the junction left unmatched. The CDR3 totals 14 residues. Per the germline V gene, CDR1 is SSHAT and CDR2 is FNYEAQ (reference sequence). Incomplete CDR3 DNA: TGTGCCAGCAGCTTAGGCAGCGGGGGCGATACG. Amino acid sequence: CASSLGSGGDT. The complete CDR3 protein is CASSLGSGGDTQYF.

Turning to this clone: The observed sequence ends 3 residues before the CDR3 terminus, with the missing tail filled in from the germline J gene. The gene calls are TRBV7-7 and TRBJ2-3, with TRBD2 matching over 9 bases. This CDR3 comprises 15 residues. Germline V CDR1 and CDR2: SSHAT, FNYEAQ (reference sequence). The CDR3 bases that were read are TGTGCCAGCAGCATGAGCCTAGCGGGATGGGAGACG. Its protein product is CASSMSLAGWET. The CDR3 in full is CASSMSLAGWETQYF.

In regard to this clone: The read falls 3 residues short of the CDR3 end, and the missing part is taken from the germline J gene. This sequence joins TRBV2 and TRBJ2-3, with 7 bases lining up with TRBD1. Looked up from germline, CDR1 is SNHLY and CDR2 is FYNNEI. The CDR3 sequence is 13 residues long. The DNA read from the CDR3 is TGTGCCAGCACTCGGGACAGCAATCAGCCG. It is translated as CASTRDSNQP. The full CDR3 protein reads CASTRDSNQPQYF.

Points on this clone: With the read ending 3 residues before the CDR3 end, the germline J gene is used to fill in that end. This chain uses TRBV18 with TRBJ1-2, with 9 nucleotides matching TRBD1. CDR1 and CDR2 from the germline V gene are KGHSH and LQKENI. This CDR3 spans 15 amino acids. The chain's CDR3 is CASSLGQGREYDYTF. Incomplete CDR3 DNA: TGTGCCAGCTCACTGGGACAGGGTAGAGAATACGAC.

About this clone: The read is 3 residues too short to cover the CDR3 end, so that end is filled in from the germline J gene. The J gene is TRBJ2-3, the V gene TRBV7-3; 7 positions match TRBD1. The CDR3 spans 13 residues. Germline loops: CDR1 SGHTA, CDR2 FQGTGA. The CDR3 reads CASSRQGQETQYF. CDR3 DNA (partial): TGTGCCAGCAGCCGACAGGGCCAAGAGACG.

The CDR3 here is CASSFQGQAYEQYF. The sequenced part of the CDR3 DNA is TGTGCCAGCAGCTTCCAAGGGCAGGCCTACGAG. V usage is TRBV7-2 and J usage is TRBJ2-7; D is unresolved. The CDR3 extends 3 residues past the end of the read, so its final part is completed from the germline J gene. This CDR3 contains 14 residues. Trimming took 3 bases from V and 2 from J, leaving 11 bases between them. Per germline, CDR1 SGHTA and CDR2 FQGNSA.

On this clone: The observed sequence ends 3 residues before the CDR3 terminus, with the missing tail filled in from the germline J gene. The V gene is TRBV13, the J gene TRBJ2-7, with unresolved D. The CDR3 is made up of 14 amino acids. The V gene's germline CDR1 is PRHDT and CDR2 FYEKMQ (reference sequence). Trimming removed 0 bases at V and 2 bases at J, with 8 bases between. The part of the CDR3 DNA that was read is TGTGCCAGCAGCTTAGGCCCTACAGCCTACGAG. This codes for CASSLGPTAYE. The complete CDR3 sequence is CASSLGPTAYEQYF.

Regarding this clone: The CDR3 end lies 3 residues beyond the end of the read and is filled in from the germline J gene. This chain joins TRBV7-9 and TRBJ1-1, with D hard to call. There are 13 residues in the CDR3. The germline V gene encodes CDR1 SEHNR and CDR2 FQNEAQ (reference sequence). CDR3 protein: CASSLVQPETAFF. Incomplete CDR3 DNA: TGTGCCAGCAGCTTAGTACAGCCGGAGACC. Looking up the rest from reference TRBV7-9 and TRBJ1-1 gives the full variable domain: DTGVSQNPRHKITKRGQNVTFRCDPISEHNRLYWYRQTLGQGPEFLTYFQNEAQLEKSRLLSDRFSAERPKGSFSTLEIQRTEQGDSAMYLCASSLVQPETAFFGQGTRLTVV.

CDR3 protein: CSTLQGRTDTQYF. CDR3 DNA (partial): TGCAGTACGCTACAGGGACGCACAGATACG. This chain joins TRBV20-1 and TRBJ2-3, with D possibly matching TRBD1 (6 bases). The read ends 3 residues before the CDR3 terminus; that terminus is restored from the germline J gene. This CDR3 has 13 residues. V was pared by 8 bases and J by 1 base, with 13 bases between. Germline V gene sequence: CDR1 DFQATT, CDR2 SNEGSKA (reference sequence).

As regards this clone: The missing CDR3 end, 3 residues past where the read stops, is filled in from the germline J gene. The chain is built from TRBV2 and TRBJ2-3; TRBD2 might be the D (5 bases). The germline V gene has CDR1 SNHLY and CDR2 FYNNEI. The CDR3 runs 13 residues. The CDR3 reads CASSDLAQETQYF. CDR3 DNA, as far as it was read: TGTGCCAGCAGTGATCTAGCCCAAGAGACG. Complete variable domain (other parts from reference TRBV2 and TRBJ2-3): EPEVTQTPSHQVTQMGQEVILRCVPISNHLYFYWYRQILGQKVEFLVSFYNNEISEKSEIFDDQFSVERPDGSNFTLKIRSTKLEDSAMYFCASSDLAQETQYFGPGTRLTVL.